A single sample is the source of the 9 T cell receptor beta chains below, sequenced in a study of blood T cell repertoires in COVID-19. TCRdb keeps only in-frame clones here, not all; method: immunoSEQ multiplex PCR. The sample has about 200,000 clones, 85% to 90% seen once. What was sequenced was peripheral blood. The receptors stem from a man aged 50-59 years with acute or convalescent COVID-19.

The CDR3 nucleotides are TGTGCCAGCAGTTATCGGGACAGATGGAACACTGAAGCTTTCTTT. As protein: CASSYRDRWNTEAFF. V and J are TRBV6-5 and TRBJ1-1; 7 bases align to TRBD1. Germline CDR1 reads MNHEY; CDR2 reads SVGAGI. The ends lost 3 bases at V and 1 base at J; junction bases unmatched: 5. The CDR3 covers 15 residues.

The chain employs TRBV29-1 and TRBJ2-5; TRBD2 aligns across 13 bases. The CDR3 loop spans 15 amino acids. Looked up from germline, CDR1 is SQVTM and CDR2 is ANQGSEA. The V segment lost 4 bases and the J segment 4 bases; nucleotides outside the gene matches: 6. CDR3 residues: CSVGLAGGTRETQYF. CDR3 in DNA: TGCAGCGTTGGACTAGCGGGGGGTACGAGAGAGACCCAGTACTTC.

CDR3 sequence: CASSLVGAGNQPQHF. For the CDR3, the DNA is TGTGCCAGCAGCTTAGTAGGGGCCGGGAATCAGCCCCAGCATTTT. The V call is TRBV7-9, the J call TRBJ1-5, with a tentative D call TRBD1 (5 bases). Per the germline V gene, CDR1 is SEHNR and CDR2 is FQNEAQ (reference sequence). The ends were cut back, 1 base at V and 4 bases at J, with 11 bases in the middle. CDR3 length: 15 amino acids. Filled out from reference TRBV7-9 and TRBJ1-5, the complete variable domain reads DTGVSQNPRHKITKRGQNVTFRCDPISEHNRLYWYRQTLGQGPEFLTYFQNEAQLEKSRLLSDRFSAERPKGSFSTLEIQRTEQGDSAMYLCASSLVGAGNQPQHFGDGTRLSIL.

This chain connects TRBV15 to TRBJ1-2; unclear D gene. Per germline, CDR1 LNHNV and CDR2 YYDKDF (reference sequence). This CDR3 contains 15 residues. V lost 0 bases, J lost 3 bases, and 11 bases lay in between. The CDR3 region is CATSRELGRYYGYTF. In DNA form, the CDR3 reads TGTGCCACCAGCAGAGAATTGGGCCGGTACTATGGCTACACCTTC.

This chain links TRBV4-1 with TRBJ2-1, with 9 positions matching TRBD2. The trim removed 0 bases at V and 0 bases at J, leaving 6 bases unmatched. The CDR3 extends over 18 amino acids. Germline V CDR1 and CDR2: MGHRA, YSYEKL. The CDR3 loop reads CASSQEKRGVLSYNEQFF. DNA of the CDR3: TGCGCCAGCAGCCAAGAGAAGCGGGGGGTCCTCTCCTACAATGAGCAGTTCTTC.

The rearrangement joins TRBV25-1 to TRBJ2-7, with D perhaps matching TRBD1 (6 bases). Trimming removed 3 bases from V and 4 bases from J, with 13 bases in between. CDR3 size: 14 residues. The germline V gene encodes CDR1 MGHDK and CDR2 SYGVNS. Here the CDR3 DNA reads TGTGCCAGCAGTGATCCACAGGGTGTTTACGAGCAGTACTTC. Encoded protein: CASSDPQGVYEQYF.

The chain joins TRBV9 to TRBJ1-2; TRBD1 might be the D (5 bases). Germline V gene data show CDR1 as SGDLS and CDR2 as YYNGEE. The CDR3 totals 15 residues. V was cut by 3 bases and J by 4 bases, with 16 bases left in between. The CDR3 loop is CASSGKMTESYGYTF. CDR3 nucleotide sequence: TGTGCCAGCAGCGGGAAGATGACAGAGTCCTATGGCTACACCTTC.

The chain is built from TRBV19 and TRBJ2-3; D may be TRBD2 (6 bases). Trimming removed 6 bases from V and 0 bases from J, with 10 bases in between. The CDR3 is made up of 14 amino acids. Germline values: CDR1 LNHDA, CDR2 SQIVND (reference sequence). The CDR3 is CASSGGASTDTQYF. CDR3 nucleotide sequence: TGTGCCAGTAGCGGCGGGGCTAGCACAGATACGCAGTATTTT. Supplemented by reference TRBV19 and TRBJ2-3, the full variable domain reads DGGITQSPKYLFRKEGQNVTLSCEQNLNHDAMYWYRQDPGQGLRLIYYSQIVNDFQKGDIAEGYSVSREKKESFPLTVTSAQKNPTAFYLCASSGGASTDTQYFGPGTRLTVL.

The genes are TRBV7-7 and TRBJ1-4; D is perhaps TRBD1 (5 bases). CDR1 and CDR2 from the germline V gene are SSHAT and FNYEAQ (reference sequence). Trimming cost V 5 bases and J 2 bases, with 9 bases left between them. This CDR3 comprises 14 residues. The CDR3 reads CASSRGGTNEKLFF. The DNA of the CDR3 is TGTGCCAGCAGCCGTGGGGGGACTAATGAAAAACTGTTTTTT.